These T cell receptor beta chains were read from a single sample in a study of blood T cell repertoires in COVID-19. TCRdb keeps only in-frame clones here, not all; method: immunoSEQ multiplex PCR. The sample lists about 49,000 clones; approximately 86% were seen once. Sequenced material: peripheral blood. These TCRs come from a human donor in a cohort sampled during active COVID-19. Each CDR3 is given with its conserved first and last residue. The size of a clone is reported for some rows only, either as once, few or many, or as a class for expanded clones.

cdr3_aa v_call clone_size
CATSEDRDRGDEQFF TRBV24-1 -
CASSLGKNSVAGELFF TRBV11-2 -
CASSHQTGDHTIYF TRBV4-1 -
CASSLMGQGAGNTEAFF TRBV5-1 -
CASSQDWGESYEQYF TRBV4-3 -
CASSSPTSGSLNEQFF TRBV6-2/TRBV6-3 -
CACVSPQGQLANYGYTF TRBV21-1 -
CASSQVGRLGGSGANVLTF TRBV3-1/TRBV3-2 -
CASSLDRASPLHF TRBV7-3 few
CASSYTGSGANVLTF TRBV6-5 -
CASSEGQGAYGYTF TRBV9 -
CASSLAGTGGTEAFF TRBV5-1 -
CASSLVSGTGNYGYTF TRBV5-1 -
CASSSSGTGSYEQYF TRBV19 -
CASSGGLAGVLTDTQYF TRBV6-2/TRBV6-3 -
CASSYSKGHPNTEAFF TRBV6-5 -
CASKGREGRNTEAFF TRBV2 few
CSASLSEQYF TRBV20-1 -
CATWHPLRNTIYF TRBV7-9 -
CASSPQGDTEAFF TRBV4-1 -
CASAGSGNTIYF TRBV6-5 -
CASSLSAAGSGNTIYF TRBV28 -
CASSEHRAPTEAFF TRBV6-2/TRBV6-3 once
CASSLGKDRVGSQRYF TRBV7-9 -
CASSFVDRVWEQYF TRBV5-1 -
CASSFNSLTNEKLFF TRBV27 -
CASRTGDANTGELFF TRBV6-5 -
CASSEQGAGNTEAFF TRBV6-1 -
CASSFSYRDEQFF TRBV7-2 few
CATSRSLGQGLDIQYF TRBV15 -
CASSYDGTDTQYF TRBV5-1 -
CASSPTTQNTEAFF TRBV6-5 once
CASSPSDWGEKLFF TRBV6-6 -
CASRKGFSIYNEQFF TRBV19 -
CAWKGPYGETQYF TRBV30 -
CASSKEGQPQHF TRBV28 -
CASSYWGRRTYNEQFF TRBV6-2/TRBV6-3 -
CASSPGLAGGPGETQYF TRBV5-1 -
CASSLGGYEQYF TRBV23-1 -
CATSERGTGLGGYTF TRBV24-1 -
CASSEDYLNTGELFF TRBV7-2 -
CATSRILAGTGVYNEQFF TRBV15 -
CASSDGQGTKNYGYTF TRBV6-1 -
CASSLDNNYEQYF TRBV5-1 -
CASSQIYEQFF TRBV3-1/TRBV3-2 -
CAINKDSYGYTF TRBV2 -
CASSLLPRQEGGYTF TRBV28 once
CASSRPRTRGNQPQHF TRBV28 few
CASSPNRVNSYTF TRBV27 few
CASSNYGTSGDNEQFF TRBV7-9 -
CASSLNGSPADTQYF TRBV7-3 -
CASSPSRQGASTGELFF TRBV28 -
CAWSAPPRTEAFF TRBV30 -
CASSSPSSGLYNEQFF TRBV6-2/TRBV6-3 -
CASSRQGTEAFF TRBV6-5 -
CASSAGQSYGYTF TRBV2 -
CASSPRPGDTQYF TRBV7-2 -
CASSLLAGTFNEQFF TRBV4-1 -
CASSLWTGSYTGELFF TRBV5-6 -